Listed below are T cell receptor beta chains from one sample, sequenced in a study of blood T cells in healthy people across ages. Each CDR3 protein is one row after TCRdb ran MiXCR on the 5' RACE reads. The sample has over 1.5 million distinct CDR3 sequences, around 50% seen once; the top ten hold 2.1%. The sample comprised blood. Receptors originate from a woman aged 40 to 50 in good health. Each CDR3 is given with its conserved first and last residue. The D gene is left open where the match is weak. Some rows mark clone size as missing; the rest say once, few, many or name a class of expanded clone.

clone size | J gene | V gene | D gene | CDR3 protein | CDR3 DNA
. | TRBJ2-6 | TRBV6-2/TRBV6-3 | . | CASYVGAGANVLTF | TGTGCCAGCTATGTAGGGGCTGGGGCCAACGTCCTGACTTTC
once | TRBJ2-3 | TRBV7-2 | TRBD2 | CASSLDGRGASDTQYF | TGTGCCAGCAGCTTAGACGGGCGGGGGGCCTCAGATACGCAGTATTTT
. | TRBJ2-3 | TRBV5-6 | . | CASSYRPAREQYF | TGTGCCAGCAGCTACCGACCAGCGCGAGAGCAGTATTTT
. | TRBJ2-5 | TRBV11-1 | TRBD1 | CASSSGQGSYF | TGTGCCAGCAGCTCCGGACAGGGGTCGTACTTC
few | TRBJ2-1 | TRBV7-8 | . | CASSLAATYSYNEQFF | TGTGCCAGCAGCTTAGCAGCAACCTACTCCTACAATGAGCAGTTCTTC
few | TRBJ1-2 | TRBV7-8 | . | CASRPTPGTLYGYTF | TGTGCCAGCAGGCCGACCCCCGGGACCCTCTATGGCTACACCTTC
. | TRBJ2-7 | TRBV4-2 | TRBD1 | CASSQDKGQGLWEQYF | TGTGCCAGCAGCCAAGATAAGGGACAGGGCCTTTGGGAGCAGTACTTC
. | TRBJ2-6 | TRBV6-2/TRBV6-3 | TRBD1 | CASSYSRQGALSGANVLTF | TGTGCCAGCAGTTACTCCCGGCAGGGGGCCCTCTCTGGGGCCAACGTCCTGACTTTC
. | TRBJ2-4 | TRBV27 | TRBD1 | CASSTWTGQRSEQYF | TGTGCCAGCAGCACCTGGACGGGACAGAGGTCAGAGCAGTACTTC
few | TRBJ1-2 | TRBV6-4 | . | CASRHTNYGYTF | TGTGCCAGCAGACACACGAACTATGGCTACACCTTC
. | TRBJ2-3 | TRBV3-1 | TRBD1 | CASSQASGTGSTDTQYF | TGTGCCAGCAGCCAAGCGTCCGGGACAGGCTCCACAGATACGCAGTATTTT
. | TRBJ1-2 | TRBV9 | TRBD1 | CASSPQRGLNYGYTF | TGTGCCAGCAGCCCTCAAAGGGGGCTTAACTATGGCTACACCTTC
. | TRBJ2-1 | TRBV6-5 | . | CASSYDPGSSYNEQFF | TGTGCCAGCAGTTACGATCCGGGGAGCTCCTACAATGAGCAGTTCTTC
. | TRBJ2-3 | TRBV27 | . | CASSLAQATTDTQYF | TGTGCCAGCAGTTTAGCCCAGGCTACCACAGATACGCAGTATTTT
. | TRBJ2-6 | TRBV9 | . | CASSVSDSGANVLTF | TGTGCCAGCAGCGTTTCAGACTCTGGGGCCAACGTCCTGACTTTC
. | TRBJ2-5 | TRBV13 | . | CASSLRDGLQETQYF | TGTGCCAGCAGCTTAAGGGACGGACTACAAGAGACCCAGTACTTC
. | TRBJ2-5 | TRBV4-3 | . | CASSQETQQGREQYF | TGCGCCAGCAGCCAAGAGACGCAGCAGGGGAGGGAGCAGTACTTC
once | TRBJ1-4 | TRBV21-1 | . | CASSKDGGMGEKLFF | TGTGCCAGCAGCAAAGACGGCGGGATGGGTGAAAAACTGTTTTTT
few | TRBJ1-5 | TRBV5-1 | . | CASRQGLNNQPQHF | TGCGCCAGCAGACAGGGATTGAACAATCAGCCCCAGCATTTT
few | TRBJ2-5 | TRBV18 | . | CASSPPGSWRETQYF | TGTGCCAGCTCACCACCGGGGTCTTGGAGGGAGACCCAGTACTTC
many | TRBJ2-6 | TRBV7-2 | TRBD1 | CASSRGGAGANVLTF | TGTGCCAGCAGTCGAGGGGGCGCTGGGGCCAACGTCCTGACTTTC
. | TRBJ1-5 | TRBV12-3/TRBV12-4 | TRBD1 | CASSTRQGGHQPQHF | TGTGCCAGCAGTACCCGACAGGGAGGACATCAGCCCCAGCATTTT
. | TRBJ2-3 | TRBV7-3 | TRBD1 | CASSPGQGARIGSDTQYF | TGTGCCAGCAGCCCGGGACAGGGGGCGCGAATAGGCTCAGATACGCAGTATTTT
. | TRBJ2-7 | TRBV7-6 | TRBD2 | CASSPRGGEDSYEQYF | TGTGCCAGCAGCCCCCGGGGGGGGGAGGACTCCTACGAGCAGTACTTC
. | TRBJ2-1 | TRBV6-2/TRBV6-3 | . | CASRDFGGPNNEQFF | TGTGCCAGCAGGGATTTCGGGGGCCCGAACAATGAGCAGTTCTTC
. | TRBJ2-3 | TRBV7-9 | . | CASSLEIGTDTQYF | TGTGCCAGCAGCTTGGAAATAGGCACAGATACGCAGTATTTT
. | TRBJ2-3 | TRBV24-1 | TRBD2 | CATSETLGLAGGGDTQYF | TGTGCCACCAGTGAAACCCTCGGATTAGCGGGGGGCGGGGATACGCAGTATTTT
. | TRBJ1-6 | TRBV6-5 | . | CASSKAGTGSWTLHF | TGTGCCAGCAGTAAAGCCGGGACCGGCAGTTGGACCCTCCACTTT
few | TRBJ2-3 | TRBV7-2 | . | CASSLRRGLTDTQYF | TGTGCCAGCAGCTTAAGGCGGGGTTTGACAGATACGCAGTATTTT
. | TRBJ1-5 | TRBV20-1 | . | CSGGQGQQPQHF | TGCAGTGGGGGGCAGGGGCAACAGCCCCAGCATTTT
few | TRBJ1-2 | TRBV7-2 | . | CASSPPGQNYGYTF | TGTGCCAGCAGCCCCCCTGGACAGAACTATGGCTACACCTTC
few | TRBJ1-1 | TRBV7-9 | . | CASLQALNTEAFF | TGTGCCAGCCTACAGGCCTTGAACACTGAAGCTTTCTTT
. | TRBJ2-1 | TRBV10-3 | . | CAISESGRLSNEQFF | TGTGCCATCAGTGAGTCGGGACGGCTTAGCAATGAGCAGTTCTTC
few | TRBJ2-5 | TRBV12-3/TRBV12-4 | . | CASSPAGGVRETQYF | TGTGCCAGCAGTCCTGCGGGCGGGGTTCGAGAGACCCAGTACTTC
. | TRBJ2-2 | TRBV20-1 | . | CSARDGGKPGTGELFF | TGCAGTGCTAGAGATGGGGGGAAACCTGGCACCGGGGAGCTGTTTTTT
. | TRBJ1-4 | TRBV6-5 | . | CASIGRGNEKLFF | TGTGCCAGCATAGGCAGGGGCAATGAAAAACTGTTTTTT
. | TRBJ2-1 | TRBV14 | . | CASSQELVSNEQFF | TGTGCCAGCAGCCAAGAACTAGTTAGCAATGAGCAGTTCTTC
few | TRBJ2-3 | TRBV20-1 | TRBD1 | CSASAGGFSTDTQYF | TGCAGTGCTAGTGCAGGGGGCTTTAGCACAGATACGCAGTATTTT
few | TRBJ2-3 | TRBV7-2 | TRBD1 | CASSLVQGAVSTDTQYF | TGTGCCAGCAGCTTAGTACAGGGGGCGGTTAGCACAGATACGCAGTATTTT
. | TRBJ2-7 | TRBV25-1 | . | CASSDIGTSYEQYF | TGTGCCAGCAGTGACATAGGAACCTCCTACGAGCAGTACTTC
. | TRBJ2-5 | TRBV28 | . | CASSPLQGGGQETQYF | TGTGCCAGCAGTCCCCTGCAGGGAGGGGGGCAAGAGACCCAGTACTTC
. | TRBJ2-1 | TRBV7-6 | . | CASSHVDRSSHNEQFF | TGTGCCAGCAGCCACGTCGACCGCAGCTCTCACAATGAGCAGTTCTTC
. | TRBJ1-1 | TRBV7-2 | TRBD1 | CASSLQGGATEAFF | TGTGCCAGCAGCCTACAGGGGGGGGCCACTGAAGCTTTCTTT
. | TRBJ1-4 | TRBV12-3/TRBV12-4 | . | CASSLINRDEKLFF | TGTGCCAGCAGTTTAATCAACAGAGATGAAAAACTGTTTTTT
. | TRBJ2-5 | TRBV5-4 | . | CASSLFRQEETQYF | TGTGCCAGCAGCTTATTTCGGCAGGAAGAGACCCAGTACTTC
. | TRBJ2-5 | TRBV27 | TRBD1 | CASSISGQMVQETQYF | TGTGCCAGCAGTATATCGGGACAGATGGTACAAGAGACCCAGTACTTC
many | TRBJ2-7 | TRBV27 | TRBD1 | CASSSGTGASYEQYF | TGTGCCAGCAGCTCCGGGACAGGGGCCTCCTACGAGCAGTACTTC
. | TRBJ2-7 | TRBV7-2 | . | CASSSRGRGTHEQYF | TGTGCCAGCAGCTCCCGGGGCAGGGGTACCCACGAGCAGTACTTC
many | TRBJ2-1 | TRBV20-1 | . | CSATIGPRRPYNEQFF | TGCAGTGCTACCATCGGGCCCCGAAGGCCCTACAATGAGCAGTTCTTC
. | TRBJ2-1 | TRBV4-1 | TRBD1 | CASSFQTGGESDSYNEQFF | TGCGCCAGCAGCTTTCAGACAGGGGGCGAGTCCGACTCCTACAATGAGCAGTTCTTC
. | TRBJ2-6 | TRBV28 | TRBD1 | CASSLAGTGFSGANVLTF | TGTGCCAGCAGTTTAGCCGGGACAGGGTTCTCCGGGGCCAACGTCCTGACTTTC
few | TRBJ2-3 | TRBV27 | TRBD2 | CASSSPRTSGVADTQYF | TGTGCCAGCAGTTCCCCTCGGACTAGCGGGGTAGCAGATACGCAGTATTTT
. | TRBJ2-3 | TRBV19 | . | CASKGIIRTGKQDTQYF | TGTGCCAGTAAAGGCATCATTAGAACTGGCAAACAAGATACGCAGTATTTT
. | TRBJ2-2 | TRBV5-6 | TRBD1 | CASTGQGGTGELFF | TGTGCCAGTACGGGACAGGGGGGAACCGGGGAGCTGTTTTTT
few | TRBJ2-6 | TRBV7-8 | . | CASSLTPAGANVLTF | TGTGCCAGCAGCTTAACCCCGGCTGGGGCCAACGTCCTGACTTTC
. | TRBJ2-3 | TRBV5-1 | TRBD2 | CASSQYPASTSGGTDTQYF | TGCGCCAGCAGCCAGTATCCTGCCTCGACTAGCGGGGGCACAGATACGCAGTATTTT
many | TRBJ2-1 | TRBV29-1 | . | CSVGVDTEQFF | TGCAGCGTTGGGGTGGACACTGAGCAGTTCTTC
. | TRBJ1-1 | TRBV21-1 | . | CAGRTRREDTEAFF | TGTGCCGGTAGGACTCGTAGAGAGGACACTGAAGCTTTCTTT
. | TRBJ1-1 | TRBV7-9 | TRBD1 | CASSPGAYDRGRNTEAFF | TGTGCCAGCAGCCCGGGGGCTTACGACAGGGGCCGAAACACTGAAGCTTTCTTT
. | TRBJ2-1 | TRBV7-2 | . | CTSSFKNGNEQFF | TGTACCAGCAGCTTTAAAAACGGCAATGAGCAGTTCTTC